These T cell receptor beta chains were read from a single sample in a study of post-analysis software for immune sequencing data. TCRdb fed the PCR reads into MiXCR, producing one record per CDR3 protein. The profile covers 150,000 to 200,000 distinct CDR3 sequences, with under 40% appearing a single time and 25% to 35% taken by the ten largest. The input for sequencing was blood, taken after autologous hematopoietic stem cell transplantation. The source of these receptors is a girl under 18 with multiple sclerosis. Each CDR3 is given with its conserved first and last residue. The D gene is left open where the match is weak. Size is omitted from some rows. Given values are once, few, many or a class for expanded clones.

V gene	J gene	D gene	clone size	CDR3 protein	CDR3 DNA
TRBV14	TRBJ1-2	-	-	CASSPNSNYGYTF	TGTGCCAGCAGCCCAAACAGTAACTATGGCTACACCTTC
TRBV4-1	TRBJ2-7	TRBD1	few	CASSWQTGGDGYEQYF	TGCGCCAGCAGTTGGCAAACAGGGGGCGATGGATACGAGCAGTACTTC
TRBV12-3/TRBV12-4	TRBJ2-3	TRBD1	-	CASSYRGRTDTQYF	TGTGCCAGCAGTTACAGGGGCCGCACAGATACGCAATATTTT
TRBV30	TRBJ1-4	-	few	CAWSVPRGDLTEKLFF	TGTGCCTGGAGTGTACCTCGGGGGGACTTGACCGAAAAACTGTTTTTT
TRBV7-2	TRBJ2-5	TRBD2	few	CASSSRGLAGGETQYF	TGTGCCAGCAGCTCGAGAGGCCTAGCGGGCGGGGAGACCCAGTACTTC
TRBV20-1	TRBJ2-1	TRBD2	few	CSAVSSGSPDEQFF	TGCAGTGCCGTCTCTAGCGGGAGTCCCGATGAGCAGTTCTTC
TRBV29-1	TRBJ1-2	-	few	CSVELTKSVQDTF	TGCAGCGTGGAGCTGACTAAGAGCGTTCAGGACACCTTC
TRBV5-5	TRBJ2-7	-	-	CASSLNRGSTQYF	TGTGCCAGCAGCTTGAATCGGGGTTCCACCCAGTACTTC
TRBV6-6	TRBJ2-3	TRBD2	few	CASSYLAGATDTQYF	TGTGCCAGCAGTTACTTAGCGGGAGCCACAGATACGCAGTATTTT
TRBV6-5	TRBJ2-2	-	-	CASSSSFARPTGELFF	TGTGCCAGCAGTTCCTCTTTCGCCAGGCCCACCGGGGAGCTGTTTTTT
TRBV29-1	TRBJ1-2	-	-	CSVGRPRGDGYTF	TGCAGCGTTGGAAGACCCAGGGGAGATGGCTACACCTTC
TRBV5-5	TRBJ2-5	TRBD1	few	CASSLGDRGGETQYF	TGTGCCAGCAGCTTAGGTGACAGGGGAGGCGAGACCCAGTACTTC
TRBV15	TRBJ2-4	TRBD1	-	CATSPRPGQGSKNIQYF	TGTGCCACCAGCCCCCGCCCGGGACAGGGGTCCAAAAACATTCAGTACTTC
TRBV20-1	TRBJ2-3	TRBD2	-	CSARAPPGLGSPDTQYF	TGCAGTGCTAGAGCTCCCCCGGGACTAGGGAGCCCAGATACGCAGTATTTT
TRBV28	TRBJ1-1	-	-	CASRARTPEAFF	TGTGCCAGCAGGGCCAGGACCCCTGAAGCTTTCTTT
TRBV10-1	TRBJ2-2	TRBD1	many	CASSVGTDTPGELFF	TGCGCCAGCAGTGTTGGGACAGACACTCCCGGGGAGCTGTTTTTT
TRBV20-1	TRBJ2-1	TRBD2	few	CSAETASGGDNEQFF	TGCAGTGCTGAGACCGCTAGCGGGGGGGACAATGAGCAGTTCTTC
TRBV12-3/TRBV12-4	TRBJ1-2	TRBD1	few	CASSLGTGGYGYTF	TGTGCCAGCAGTTTAGGGACAGGAGGCTATGGCTACACCTTC
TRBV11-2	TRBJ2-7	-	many	CASSLDQGLKQYF	TGTGCCAGCAGCTTAGATCAGGGTCTCAAGCAGTACTTC
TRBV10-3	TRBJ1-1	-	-	CAIREEGRTGTEAFF	TGTGCCATCAGAGAAGAGGGCAGGACGGGAACTGAAGCTTTCTTT
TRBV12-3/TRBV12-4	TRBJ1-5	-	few	CASSSPGTRYSNQPQHF	TGTGCCAGCAGTTCCCCCGGGACAAGATATAGCAATCAGCCCCAGCATTTT
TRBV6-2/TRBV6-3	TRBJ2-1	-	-	CASSYSENLYNEQFF	TGTGCCAGCAGTTACTCCGAAAATCTCTACAATGAGCAGTTCTTC
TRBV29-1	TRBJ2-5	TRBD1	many	CSVETDRGQQETQYF	TGCAGCGTTGAAACTGACAGGGGGCAACAAGAGACCCAGTACTTC
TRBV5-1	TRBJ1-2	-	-	CASSPQRQASYGYTF	TGCGCCAGCAGCCCACAGCGACAGGCCTCCTATGGCTACACCTTC
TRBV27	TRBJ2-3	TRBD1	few	CASSLNRGRYTDTQYF	TGTGCCAGCAGTCTCAACAGGGGCAGATACACAGATACGCAGTATTTT
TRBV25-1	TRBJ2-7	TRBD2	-	CASSERRGGSSSYEQYF	TGTGCCAGCAGTGAAAGGCGGGGGGGGTCCAGCTCCTACGAGCAGTACTTC
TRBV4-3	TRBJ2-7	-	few	CASSQQGRDYEQYF	TGCGCCAGCAGCCAACAGGGGAGGGACTACGAGCAGTACTTC
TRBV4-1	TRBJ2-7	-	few	CASSQGVTYEQYF	TGCGCCAGCAGCCAAGGGGTCACTTACGAGCAGTACTTC
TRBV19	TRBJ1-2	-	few	CASSIWEDYGYTF	TGTGCCAGTAGTATTTGGGAAGACTATGGCTACACCTTC
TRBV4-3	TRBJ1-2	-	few	CASSQDQRADPYGYTF	TGCGCCAGCAGCCAAGATCAGAGGGCGGACCCGTATGGCTACACCTTC
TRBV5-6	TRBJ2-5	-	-	CASSLPGGRETQYF	TGTGCCAGCAGCTTGCCAGGGGGGAGGGAGACCCAGTACTTC
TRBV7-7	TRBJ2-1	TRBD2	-	CASSRGLAASDEQFF	TGTGCTAGCAGCCGGGGACTAGCGGCCTCGGATGAGCAGTTCTTC
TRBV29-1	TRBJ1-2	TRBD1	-	CSVLGWDRGLNGYTF	TGCAGCGTCTTGGGGTGGGACAGGGGGCTTAATGGCTACACCTTC
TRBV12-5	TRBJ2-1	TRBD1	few	CASGQGLGQGPYNEQFF	TGTGCTAGTGGCCAAGGGTTAGGACAGGGGCCCTACAATGAGCAGTTCTTC
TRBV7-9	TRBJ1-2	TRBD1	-	CASSLWDSGYTF	TGTGCCAGCAGCTTATGGGACAGTGGCTACACCTTC
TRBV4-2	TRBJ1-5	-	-	CASSQDRENQPQHF	TGTGCCAGCAGCCAAGACAGGGAGAATCAGCCCCAGCATTTT
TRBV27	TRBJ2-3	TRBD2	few	CASSSQRERVDTQYF	TGTGCCAGCAGTTCCCAGCGGGAGCGGGTAGATACGCAGTATTTT
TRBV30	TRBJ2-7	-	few	CAWSNFFYEQYF	TGTGCCTGGAGCAATTTTTTTTACGAGCAGTACTTC
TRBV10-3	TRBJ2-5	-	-	CAITGAASETQYF	TGTGCCATCACGGGAGCCGCATCAGAGACCCAGTACTTC
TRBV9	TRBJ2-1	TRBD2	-	CASSVAPGASGRAGEQFF	TGTGCCAGCAGCGTAGCTCCCGGGGCTAGCGGGAGGGCGGGTGAGCAGTTCTTC
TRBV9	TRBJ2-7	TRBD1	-	CASSPRQGWDEQYF	TGTGCCAGCAGCCCCAGACAGGGGTGGGACGAGCAGTACTTC
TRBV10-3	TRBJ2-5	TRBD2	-	CAISSGTSGVQETQYF	TGTGCCATCAGTTCAGGGACTAGCGGGGTACAAGAGACCCAGTACTTC
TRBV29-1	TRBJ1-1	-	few	CSTAQGNTEAFF	TGCAGCACCGCGCAGGGGAACACTGAAGCTTTCTTT
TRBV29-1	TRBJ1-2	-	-	CSVELAAYYGYTF	TGCAGCGTTGAACTGGCAGCCTACTATGGCTACACCTTC
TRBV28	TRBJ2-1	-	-	CASSKFRMGNEQFF	TGTGCCAGCAGTAAATTTAGAATGGGGAATGAGCAGTTCTTC
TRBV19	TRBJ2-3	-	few	CAVRADTQYF	TGTGCGGTACGGGCAGATACGCAGTATTTT
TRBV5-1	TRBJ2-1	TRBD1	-	CASSFRTGASGNEQFF	TGCGCCAGCAGCTTCCGGACAGGGGCGTCGGGGAATGAGCAGTTCTTC
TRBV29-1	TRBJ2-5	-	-	CSVDSGQTKTQYF	TGCAGCGTTGACTCTGGGCAGACGAAGACCCAGTACTTC
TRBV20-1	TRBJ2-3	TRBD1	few	CSARTGVSTDTQYF	TGCAGTGCAAGGACAGGGGTTAGCACAGATACGCAGTATTTT
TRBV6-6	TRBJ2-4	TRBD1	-	CASSAEQGANIPYF	TGTGCCAGCAGTGCCGAACAGGGGGCCAACATTCCGTACTTC
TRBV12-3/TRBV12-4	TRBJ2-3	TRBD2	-	CASSRQAGGPHTQYF	TGTGCCAGCAGCCGCCAAGCGGGAGGGCCTCATACGCAGTATTTT
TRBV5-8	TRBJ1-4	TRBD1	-	CASSLHRDRASTNEKLFF	TGTGCCAGCAGCCTACACCGGGACAGAGCCTCAACTAATGAAAAACTGTTTTTT
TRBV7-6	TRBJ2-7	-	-	CASSLVAGGYEQYF	TGTGCCAGCAGCTTAGTAGCAGGGGGGTACGAGCAGTACTTC
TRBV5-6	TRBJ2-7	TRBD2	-	CASSFGGEVYEQYF	TGTGCCAGCAGCTTCGGGGGGGAGGTGTACGAGCAGTACTTC
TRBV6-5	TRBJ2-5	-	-	CAGGGGPLPRTQYF	TGTGCCGGTGGGGGGGGCCCGTTACCAAGAACCCAGTACTTC
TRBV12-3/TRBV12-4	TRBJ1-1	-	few	CASREGPLGKEAFF	TGTGCCAGCAGGGAGGGACCCCTAGGGAAGGAAGCTTTCTTT